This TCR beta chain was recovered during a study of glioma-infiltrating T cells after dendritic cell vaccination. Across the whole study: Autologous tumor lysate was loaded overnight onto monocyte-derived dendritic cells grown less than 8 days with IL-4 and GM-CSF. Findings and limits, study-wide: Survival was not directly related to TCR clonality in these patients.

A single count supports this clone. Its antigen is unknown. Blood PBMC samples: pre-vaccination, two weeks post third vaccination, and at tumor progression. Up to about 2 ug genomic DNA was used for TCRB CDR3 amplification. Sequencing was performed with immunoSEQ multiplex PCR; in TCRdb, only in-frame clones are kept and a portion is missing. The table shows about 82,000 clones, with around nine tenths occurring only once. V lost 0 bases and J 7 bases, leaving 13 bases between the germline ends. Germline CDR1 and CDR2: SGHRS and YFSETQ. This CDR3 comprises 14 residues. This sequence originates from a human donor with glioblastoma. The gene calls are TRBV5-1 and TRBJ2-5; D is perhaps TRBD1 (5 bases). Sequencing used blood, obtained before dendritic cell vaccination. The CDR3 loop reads CASSLDTGPGTQYF. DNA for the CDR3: TGCGCCAGCAGCTTGGATACAGGACCGGGGACCCAGTACTTC.